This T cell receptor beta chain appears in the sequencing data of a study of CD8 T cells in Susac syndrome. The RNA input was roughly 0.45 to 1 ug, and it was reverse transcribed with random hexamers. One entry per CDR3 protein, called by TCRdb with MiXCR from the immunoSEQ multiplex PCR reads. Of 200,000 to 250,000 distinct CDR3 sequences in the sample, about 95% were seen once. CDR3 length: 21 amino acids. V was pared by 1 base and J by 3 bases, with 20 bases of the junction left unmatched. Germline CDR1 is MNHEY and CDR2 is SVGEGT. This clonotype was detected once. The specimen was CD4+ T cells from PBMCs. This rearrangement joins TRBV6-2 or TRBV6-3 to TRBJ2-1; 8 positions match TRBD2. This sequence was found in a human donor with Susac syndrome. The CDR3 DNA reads TGTGCCAGCAGTTACTTACCCCTACGGGGGGGGATCTTTGGGGACTACAATGAGCAGTTCTTC. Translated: CASSYLPLRGGIFGDYNEQFF.